This T cell receptor beta chain was recovered during a study of cytomegalovirus exposure and HLA in healthy donors. Whole-study findings and limits: The study reported that TCR beta sequences accurately predicted HLA-A and HLA-B alleles in most subjects.

This clone showed up just a few times. Its antigen is currently unknown. PCR involved 60 Vbeta and 13 Jbeta primers. Assay used: immunoSEQ multiplex PCR; TCRdb lists only in-frame clones, some missing. The sample includes some 170,000 clones, roughly 70% of them seen just once. V shed 5 bases and J 1 base; nucleotides not matched to a gene: 2. This CDR3 has 14 residues. Germline V gene sequence: CDR1 MNHEY, CDR2 SMNVEV (reference sequence). The source of this sequence is a male donor in good health and CMV-seronegative. The sequenced material came from PBMCs. The chain is built from TRBV27 and TRBJ2-3, with 8 bases matching TRBD2. CDR3 DNA sequence: TGTGCCAGCAGTCAACTAGCGGGCACAGATACGCAGTATTTT. The encoded protein is CASSQLAGTDTQYF.